This T cell receptor beta chain derives from a study of T cell repertoires in aging, cancer and after chemotherapy. Study information: Clear clonal overlap appeared across healthy donor samples taken over several months to years.

Points on this clonotype: Sequence at one end of the junction differs from germline and may be a read error.

The CDR3 covers 14 residues. Germline assignment: CDR1 MNHEY and CDR2 SMNVEV (reference sequence). TCR beta rearrangements were amplified from peripheral blood genomic DNA. A mixed TRB-A/B primer pool amplified rearranged TRB by multiplex touch-down PCR. TCRdb re-called the multiplex PCR reads through MiXCR, storing one row per CDR3 protein. Among more than 7,000 distinct CDR3 sequences, around a third were seen once, and the ten largest hold 3.5%. Sequenced sample: blood. The source of this sequence is a human donor in good health. V and J are TRBV27 and TRBJ1-6; D unclear. DNA for the CDR3: TGTGCCAGCAGTCCCGCGGGATATAATACACCCCTCCACTTT. Amino acids: CASSPAGYNTPLHF.